The clone carrying this T cell receptor beta chain was detected a few times. From germline, CDR1 is LGHDT and CDR2 YNNKEL (reference sequence). CDR3 length: 14 residues. Trimming removed 0 bases at V and 1 base at J, with 5 bases between. TCRdb fed the RT-PCR reads into MiXCR, producing one record per CDR3 protein. This table holds fewer than 250,000 distinct CDR3 sequences, roughly 15% found once. The data were taken from a study of patients and donors after allogeneic stem cell transplantation. The sequencing sample was made of blood, either unsorted or a sorted T cell fraction (not recorded which). The chain joins TRBV3-1 to TRBJ2-3, with no clear D. The clonotype was recovered from a human donor who was either an allogeneic HSCT recipient or a stem cell or donor lymphocyte infusion donor (not recorded which). It is not recorded whose cells these are; they may come from a transplant donor. The CDR3: CASSQDEGTDTQYF. DNA for the CDR3: TGTGCCAGCAGCCAAGATGAGGGCACAGATACGCAGTATTTT.